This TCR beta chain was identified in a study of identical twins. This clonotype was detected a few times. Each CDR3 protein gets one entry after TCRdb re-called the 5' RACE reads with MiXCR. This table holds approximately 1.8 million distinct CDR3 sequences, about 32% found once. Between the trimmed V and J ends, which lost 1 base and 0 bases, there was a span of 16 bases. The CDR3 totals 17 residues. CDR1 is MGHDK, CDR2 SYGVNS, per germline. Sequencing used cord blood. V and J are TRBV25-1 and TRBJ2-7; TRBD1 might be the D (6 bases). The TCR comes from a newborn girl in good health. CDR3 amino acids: CASSEFGSTGSSYEQYF. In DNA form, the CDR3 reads TGTGCCAGCAGTGAATTTGGTTCGACAGGTAGCTCCTACGAGCAGTACTTC.